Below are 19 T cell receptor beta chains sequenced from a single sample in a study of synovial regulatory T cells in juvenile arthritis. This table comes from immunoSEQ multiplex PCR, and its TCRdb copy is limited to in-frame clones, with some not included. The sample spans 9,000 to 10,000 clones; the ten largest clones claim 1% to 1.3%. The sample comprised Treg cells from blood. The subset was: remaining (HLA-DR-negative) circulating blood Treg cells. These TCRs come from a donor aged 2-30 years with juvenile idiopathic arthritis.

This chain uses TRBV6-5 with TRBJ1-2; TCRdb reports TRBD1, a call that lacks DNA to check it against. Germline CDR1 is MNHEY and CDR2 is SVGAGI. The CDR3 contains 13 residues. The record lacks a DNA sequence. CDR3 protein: CASRYDRAYGYTF.

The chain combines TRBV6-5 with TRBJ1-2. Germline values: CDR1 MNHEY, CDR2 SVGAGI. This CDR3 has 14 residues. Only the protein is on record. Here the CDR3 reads CASSLRRGTYGYTF.

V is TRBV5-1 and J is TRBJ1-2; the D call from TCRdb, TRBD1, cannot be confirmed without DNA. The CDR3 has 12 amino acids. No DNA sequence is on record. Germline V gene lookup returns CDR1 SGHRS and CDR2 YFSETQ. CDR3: CASREDREGYTF.

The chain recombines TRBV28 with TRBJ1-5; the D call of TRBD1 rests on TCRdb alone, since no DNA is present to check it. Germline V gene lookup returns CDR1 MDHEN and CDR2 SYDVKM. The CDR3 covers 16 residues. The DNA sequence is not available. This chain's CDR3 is CASSSQGGGSNQPQHF.

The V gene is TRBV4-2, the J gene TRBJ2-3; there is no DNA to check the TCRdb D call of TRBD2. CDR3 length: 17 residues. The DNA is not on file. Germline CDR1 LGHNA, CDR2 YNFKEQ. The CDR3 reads CASSQDGTTLGVDTQYF.

CDR3 region: CASSSGGTREKLFF. This chain links TRBV28 with TRBJ1-4. The CDR3 runs to 14 residues. The DNA sequence is not available. Per the germline V gene, CDR1 is MDHEN and CDR2 is SYDVKM.

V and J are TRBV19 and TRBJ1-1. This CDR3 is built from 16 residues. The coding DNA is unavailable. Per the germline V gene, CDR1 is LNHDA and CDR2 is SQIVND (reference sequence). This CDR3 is CASTRGGLGDGMRAFF.

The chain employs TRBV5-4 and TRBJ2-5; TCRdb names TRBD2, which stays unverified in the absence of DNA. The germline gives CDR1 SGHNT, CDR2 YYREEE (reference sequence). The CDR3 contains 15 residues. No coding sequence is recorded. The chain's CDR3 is CASSLGLASQETQYF.

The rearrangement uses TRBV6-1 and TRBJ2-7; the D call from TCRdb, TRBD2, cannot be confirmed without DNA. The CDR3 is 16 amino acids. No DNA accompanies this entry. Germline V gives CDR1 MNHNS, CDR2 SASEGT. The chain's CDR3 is CASSDLTSGSFYEQYF.

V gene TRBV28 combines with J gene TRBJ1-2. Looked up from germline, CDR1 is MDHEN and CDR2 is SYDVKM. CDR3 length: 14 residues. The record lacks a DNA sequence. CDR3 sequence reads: CASSFSAVSYGYTF.

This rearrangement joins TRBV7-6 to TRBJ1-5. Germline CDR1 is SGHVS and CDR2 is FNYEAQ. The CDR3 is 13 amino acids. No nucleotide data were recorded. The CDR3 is CASSSYSNQPQHF. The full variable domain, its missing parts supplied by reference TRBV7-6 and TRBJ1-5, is GAGVSQSPRYKVTKRGQDVALRCDPISGHVSLYWYRQALGQGPEFLTYFNYEAQQDKSGLPNDRFSAERPEGSISTLTIQRTEQRDSAMYRCASSSYSNQPQHFGDGTRLSIL.

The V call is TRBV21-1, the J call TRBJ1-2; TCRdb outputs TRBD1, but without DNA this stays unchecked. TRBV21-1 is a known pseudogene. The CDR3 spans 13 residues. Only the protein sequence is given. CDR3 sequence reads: CASSRWTGDGYTF.

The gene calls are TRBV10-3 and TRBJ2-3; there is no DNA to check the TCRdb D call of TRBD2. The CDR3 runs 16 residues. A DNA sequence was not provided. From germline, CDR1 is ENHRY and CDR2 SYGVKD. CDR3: CAINTGLTSNTDTQYF.

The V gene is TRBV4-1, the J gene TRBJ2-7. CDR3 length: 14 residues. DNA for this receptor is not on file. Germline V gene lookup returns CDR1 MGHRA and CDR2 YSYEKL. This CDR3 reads CASSQDVWGYEQYF.

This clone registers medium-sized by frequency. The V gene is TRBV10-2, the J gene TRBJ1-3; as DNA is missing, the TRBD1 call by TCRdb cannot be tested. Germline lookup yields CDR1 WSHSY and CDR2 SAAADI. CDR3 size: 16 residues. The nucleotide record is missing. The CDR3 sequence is CASSVWGLSSGNTIYF.

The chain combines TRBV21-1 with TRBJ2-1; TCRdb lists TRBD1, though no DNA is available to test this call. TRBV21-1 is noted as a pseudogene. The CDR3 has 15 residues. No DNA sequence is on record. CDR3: CASSKVRTGGNEQFF.

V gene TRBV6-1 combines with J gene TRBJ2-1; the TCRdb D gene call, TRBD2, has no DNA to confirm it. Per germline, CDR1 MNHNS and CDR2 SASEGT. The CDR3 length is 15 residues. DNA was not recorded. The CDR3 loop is CASNLRASGHNEQFF.

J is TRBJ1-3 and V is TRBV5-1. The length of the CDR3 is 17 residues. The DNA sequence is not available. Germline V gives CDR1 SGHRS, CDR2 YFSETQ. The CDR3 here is CASSLEVRGASGNTIYF.

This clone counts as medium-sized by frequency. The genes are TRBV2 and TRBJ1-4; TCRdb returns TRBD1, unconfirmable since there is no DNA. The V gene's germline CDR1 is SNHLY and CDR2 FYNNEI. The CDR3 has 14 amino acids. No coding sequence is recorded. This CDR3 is CASSEYRAGEKLFF.